This T cell receptor beta chain was documented in a study of blood T cell repertoires in COVID-19. This clone was counted once. Clones were read by immunoSEQ multiplex PCR, and TCRdb kept only the in-frame ones, dropping some. The sample carries about 490,000 clones, approximately 85% recorded once. Looked up from germline, CDR1 is SGHKS and CDR2 is YYEKEE (reference sequence). Losses at the gene ends were 0 bases for V and 9 bases for J; bases not matched to a gene: 5. CDR3 size: 15 residues. Source material: peripheral blood. This sequence originates from a human donor in a cohort sampled during active COVID-19. The rearrangement uses TRBV5-5 and TRBJ2-1; 11 bases line up with TRBD2. CDR3 sequence reads: CASSLVLAGVSEQFF. CDR3 in DNA: TGTGCCAGCAGCTTGGTACTAGCGGGAGTGTCTGAGCAGTTCTTC. Combining the CDR3 with reference TRBV5-5 and TRBJ2-1 gives the whole variable domain DAGVTQSPTHLIKTRGQQVTLRCSPISGHKSVSWYQQVLGQGPQFIFQYYEKEERGRGNFPDRFSARQFPNYSSELNVNALLLGDSALYLCASSLVLAGVSEQFFGPGTRLTVL.